This T cell receptor (beta chain) comes out of a study of blood T cell repertoires in COVID-19. Study summary: The samples span acute and convalescent COVID-19 from the United States, Italy and Spain. The analysed material was cDNA or gDNA that came from T cells, B-cell-depleted T cells, or PBMCs.

Original data processing: Amplification with reference gene primers provided the estimates of nucleated cell counts. Clones were sequenced by immunoSEQ multiplex PCR, and TCRdb holds only the in-frame ones, with some missing. The V and J calls and clone size were taken over from that table, and D and trimming were inferred from the DNA. The sample records about 220,000 clones, 70% to 90% being singletons. Germline V gene data show CDR1 as SGHAT and CDR2 as FQDESV (reference sequence). V lost 2 bases to trimming and J lost 1 base, with 14 bases between them. CDR3 length: 16 amino acids. The sequence derives from a human donor in a cohort sampled during active COVID-19. Sequencing was carried out using peripheral blood. The chain uses TRBV11-1 and TRBJ1-1, with D possibly TRBD1 on 5 matching bases. CDR3 in amino acids: CASSLKRGLENTEAFF. The CDR3 DNA reads as TGTGCCAGCAGCTTAAAAAGGGGACTGGAGAACACTGAAGCTTTCTTT. Variable domain in full (rest from reference TRBV11-1 and TRBJ1-1): EAEVAQSPRYKITEKSQAVAFWCDPISGHATLYWYRQILGQGPELLVQFQDESVVDDSQLPKDRFSAERLKGVDSTLKIQPAELGDSAMYLCASSLKRGLENTEAFFGQGTRLTVV.